These 13 T cell receptor beta chains were sequenced from one sample in a study of blood T cell repertoires in COVID-19. Only in-frame clones appear in the TCRdb table, and some are missing; sequencing was by immunoSEQ multiplex PCR. The repertoire holds hundreds of thousands of clones, roughly 91% seen once, with approximately 2% in the top ten. The sample consisted of PBMCs or T cells enriched from blood (not recorded which). These TCRs come from a woman between 55 and 75 years old in a cohort exposed to, infected with or recovered from COVID-19 (not recorded which).

This clone was detected once. The V and J genes are TRBV18 and TRBJ1-2; D is possibly TRBD1 (6 bases). The germline gives CDR1 KGHSH, CDR2 LQKENI. The CDR3 length is 13 residues. Trimming stripped 6 bases from V and 8 bases from J, with 16 bases between. CDR3 loop: CASSLDSSLGYTF. For the CDR3, the DNA is TGTGCCAGCTCCCTGGACAGTTCCTTGGGCTACACCTTC.

The chain couples TRBV6-5 to TRBJ2-7; tentative D call: TRBD2 (5 bases). The germline V and J ends were trimmed by 6 bases and 0 bases, with 15 bases remaining between them. The CDR3 loop spans 15 amino acids. CDR1 MNHEY and CDR2 SVGAGI come from the germline V gene. This CDR3 reads CASSRYSVSSYEQYF. CDR3 nucleotides: TGTGCCAGCAGCCGCTATAGCGTTTCCTCCTACGAGCAGTACTTC.

The chain couples TRBV2 to TRBJ1-1, with TRBD1 identical over 9 bases. The CDR3 has 15 residues. Losses at the gene ends were 10 bases for V and 0 bases for J; bases not matched to a gene: 9. Germline loops: CDR1 SNHLY, CDR2 FYNNEI. CDR3 residues: CATRRTGVMNTEAFF. The DNA of the CDR3 is TGTGCCACCCGGAGGACAGGGGTCATGAACACTGAAGCTTTCTTT. Complete variable domain (other parts from reference TRBV2 and TRBJ1-1): EPEVTQTPSHQVTQMGQEVILRCVPISNHLYFYWYRQILGQKVEFLVSFYNNEISEKSEIFDDQFSVERPDGSNFTLKIRSTKLEDSAMYFCATRRTGVMNTEAFFGQGTRLTVV.

The V gene is TRBV2, the J gene TRBJ2-3; 9 nucleotides line up with TRBD1. Germline values: CDR1 SNHLY, CDR2 FYNNEI. V was pared by 3 bases and J by 5 bases, with 6 bases of the junction left unmatched. This CDR3 is built from 15 residues. The CDR3 nucleotides are TGTGCCAGCAGTGATTACAGGGGGCGGGAAGATACGCAGTATTTT. As protein: CASSDYRGREDTQYF.

The rearrangement uses TRBV10-2 and TRBJ1-2; TRBD1 agrees at 7 bases. The CDR3 totals 11 residues. Per germline, CDR1 WSHSY and CDR2 SAAADI. V was pared by 8 bases and J by 7 bases, with 4 bases of the junction left unmatched. The CDR3 nucleotides read TGCGCCAGCGTTTACAGGGGTGGCTACACCTTC. This codes for CASVYRGGYTF.

The rearrangement uses TRBV7-8 and TRBJ1-4, with TRBD1 identical over 8 bases. V lost 5 bases and J lost 1; bases outside the gene matches: 6. The CDR3 consists of 16 residues. Germline CDR1 SGHVS, CDR2 FQNEAQ. CDR3: CASSRGQGGTNEKLFF. CDR3 DNA sequence: TGTGCCAGCAGCCGAGGACAGGGTGGAACTAATGAAAAACTGTTTTTT. The full variable domain, in which reference TRBV7-8 and TRBJ1-4 provide the parts outside the CDR3, is GAGVSQSPRYKVAKRGQDVALRCDPISGHVSLFWYQQALGQGPEFLTYFQNEAQLDKSGLPSDRFFAERPEGSVSTLKIQRTQQEDSAVYLCASSRGQGGTNEKLFFGSGTQLSVL.

The genes are TRBV5-1 and TRBJ2-5; D remains ambiguous. V was pared by 4 bases and J by 2 bases, with 18 bases between. The CDR3 spans 16 residues. The germline V gene encodes CDR1 SGHRS and CDR2 YFSETQ. The DNA for the CDR3 is TGCGCCAGCAGCCGGCGGATGATTTCCGGACAAGAGACCCAGTACTTC. Translated: CASSRRMISGQETQYF.

Only one count was recorded for this clone. V is TRBV5-4 and J is TRBJ2-1, with 12 bases identical to TRBD2. Germline V gene sequence: CDR1 SGHNT, CDR2 YYREEE (reference sequence). J lost 7 bases, V lost 4 bases, and 9 bases had no gene match. The CDR3 loop spans 16 amino acids. The CDR3 sequence is CASSANGLAGRNEQFF. The CDR3 coding sequence is TGTGCCAGCAGCGCGAACGGACTAGCGGGACGGAATGAGCAGTTCTTC.

This sequence joins TRBV28 and TRBJ2-7; no clear D gene. The CDR3 extends over 13 amino acids. V was shortened by 6 bases and J by 3 bases, with 12 bases between the two germline ends. Germline CDR1 is MDHEN and CDR2 is SYDVKM. The CDR3 here is CASRTLARYEQYF. In nucleotides, the CDR3 is TGTGCCAGCAGAACCCTTGCGCGCTACGAGCAGTACTTC.

V is TRBV3-1 (or the pseudogene TRBV3-2) and J is TRBJ1-1; D might be TRBD1 (6 bases). V was shortened by 1 base and J by 9 bases, with 15 bases between the two germline ends. Germline V gene data show CDR1 as LGHDT and CDR2 as YNNKEL (reference sequence). The CDR3 runs 14 residues. The DNA for the CDR3 is TGTGCCAGCAGCCAAGGACAGGAAGGGGATAAAGCTTTCTTT. Protein: CASSQGQEGDKAFF.

The chain carries TRBV5-1 and TRBJ2-5, with D possibly matching TRBD2 (6 bases). Germline V gene lookup returns CDR1 SGHRS and CDR2 YFSETQ. V was trimmed by 7 bases and J by 1 base, leaving 20 bases between them. This CDR3 spans 16 amino acids. DNA of the CDR3: TGCGCCAGCGGACCCTCGGGCGGGAACGTCCAAGAGACCCAGTACTTC. It is translated as CASGPSGGNVQETQYF.

The chain uses TRBV28 and TRBJ2-7; D perhaps matches TRBD1 (6 bases). Trimming shortened V by 8 bases and J by 2 bases, and 19 bases separated the two germline ends. Germline-derived CDR1 and CDR2 are MDHEN and SYDVKM. The CDR3 covers 15 residues. CDR3 DNA sequence: TGTGCCAGCGTTCGATCCGGGACACCGACCTACGAGCAGTACTTC. Translated: CASVRSGTPTYEQYF.

Comments on this clone: This same CDR3 is encoded by further DNA sequences in the sample. The chain recombines TRBV29-1 with TRBJ1-1, with 8 bases that match TRBD1. Trimming at V came to 7 bases and at J to 1 base, leaving 5 bases not matched to a gene. CDR3 length: 13 residues. Looked up from germline, CDR1 is SQVTM and CDR2 is ANQGSEA. As DNA, the CDR3 is TGCAGCGCCGACAGGGGACGGAACACTGAAGCTTTCTTT. Amino acid sequence: CSADRGRNTEAFF. Looking up the rest from reference TRBV29-1 and TRBJ1-1 gives the full variable domain: SAVISQKPSRDICQRGTSLTIQCQVDSQVTMMFWYRQQPGQSLTLIATANQGSEATYESGFVIDKFPISRPNLTFSTLTVSNMSPEDSSIYLCSADRGRNTEAFFGQGTRLTVV.